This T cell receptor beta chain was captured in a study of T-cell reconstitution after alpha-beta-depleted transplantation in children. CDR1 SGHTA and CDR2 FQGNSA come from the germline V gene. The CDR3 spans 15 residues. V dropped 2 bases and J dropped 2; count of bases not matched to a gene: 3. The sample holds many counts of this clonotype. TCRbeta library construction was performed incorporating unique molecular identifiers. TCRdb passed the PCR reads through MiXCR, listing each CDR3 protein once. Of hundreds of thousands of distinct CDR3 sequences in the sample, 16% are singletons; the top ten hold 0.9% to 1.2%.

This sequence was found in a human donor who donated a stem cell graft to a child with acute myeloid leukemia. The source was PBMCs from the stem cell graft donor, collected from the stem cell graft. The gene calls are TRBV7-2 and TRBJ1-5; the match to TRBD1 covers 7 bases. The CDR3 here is CASSLNRGGNQPQHF. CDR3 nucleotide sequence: TGTGCCAGCAGCTTAAACAGGGGAGGCAATCAGCCCCAGCATTTT.